This T cell receptor (beta chain) emerged from a study of T cell responses to AZD1222 COVID-19 vaccine. V lost 7 bases to trimming and J lost 5 bases, with 15 bases between them. The CDR3 runs 14 residues. The germline V gene encodes CDR1 LNHDA and CDR2 SQIVND (reference sequence). Study-level results: Seropositivity was recorded at baseline in only a handful of AZD1222 recipients. Along spike, vaccine-associated CD4 TCRs were found throughout, with dominance at 160-218 and 743-854. Most donors were white British, females outnumbered males, and clonal diversity was possibly underestimated.

Method: immunoSEQ multiplex PCR; TCRdb's copy keeps in-frame clones and lacks some. Of about 97,000 clones listed, about 90% are singletons. Points on this clone: The antigen is undetermined.

Specimen: peripheral blood, collected on day 0 of AZD1222 vaccination. The clonotype comes from an adult in good health. This sequence joins TRBV19 and TRBJ1-5; the D gene is possibly TRBD1 (5 bases). The CDR3 loop is CASIPGPPHQPQHF. CDR3 DNA sequence: TGTGCCAGTATCCCGGGACCTCCGCATCAGCCCCAGCATTTT.